This T cell receptor (beta chain) was obtained from a study of CD8+CD57+ T cells in acquired aplastic anemia. TCR beta VDJ and CDR3 profiles were obtained from a genomic DNA template. TCRdb re-analysed the reads in MiXCR, keeping a single row per CDR3 protein. This sample has 80,000 to 100,000 distinct CDR3 sequences, with about 66% found just once. This clonotype was observed a handful of times. CD8+CD57+ cell expansion had been shown by flow cytometry in patients chosen for sequencing. The CDR3 is 16 residues long. Germline V gives CDR1 SGHAT, CDR2 FQNNGV. The trim removed 3 bases at V and 1 base at J, leaving 6 bases unmatched.

The V call is TRBV11-2, the J call TRBJ2-3; 8 nucleotides match TRBD2. Sequencing used sorted CD4+, CD8+, or CD8+CD57+ T cells (not recorded which) from PBMCs. The clonotype comes from a human donor with aplastic anemia. CDR3: CASSFSGTRGTDTQYF. DNA of the CDR3: TGTGCCAGCAGCTTTAGCGGGACGCGGGGCACAGATACGCAGTATTTT.